Below, one T cell receptor beta chain is given with its context. Its antigen is unknown. These data belong to a study of regulatory dendritic cells for organ transplantation. Study details: Regulatory dendritic cells were monocyte-derived, receiving vitamin D3 on days 0 and 4 and IL-10 on day 4.

Generated by immunoSEQ multiplex PCR, the TCRdb table keeps only in-frame clones and is missing some. This sample has some 9,600 clones; around 71% occur once, and the top ten carry less than 0.6%. CFSE-labeled sorted T cells met regulatory or mature dendritic cells for 4 to 6 days. This CDR3 region has 15 residues. From germline, CDR1 is SGHTA and CDR2 FQGNSA. The V and J ends lost 5 bases and 0 bases respectively, with 14 bases between them. Findings of the study overall: Memory T cells were less diverse than naive, with memory CD8+ most oligoclonal.

The sequence was obtained from a human donor in good health. The specimen sequenced was naive CD4+ T cells from blood cultured with dendritic cells. The subset: CD45RA+ naive T cells. This chain connects TRBV7-2 to TRBJ2-7; D unresolved. For the CDR3, the DNA is TGTGCCAGCAGCCCCCCCAGTCGTTTCTCCTACGAGCAGTACTTC. It encodes CASSPPSRFSYEQYF.